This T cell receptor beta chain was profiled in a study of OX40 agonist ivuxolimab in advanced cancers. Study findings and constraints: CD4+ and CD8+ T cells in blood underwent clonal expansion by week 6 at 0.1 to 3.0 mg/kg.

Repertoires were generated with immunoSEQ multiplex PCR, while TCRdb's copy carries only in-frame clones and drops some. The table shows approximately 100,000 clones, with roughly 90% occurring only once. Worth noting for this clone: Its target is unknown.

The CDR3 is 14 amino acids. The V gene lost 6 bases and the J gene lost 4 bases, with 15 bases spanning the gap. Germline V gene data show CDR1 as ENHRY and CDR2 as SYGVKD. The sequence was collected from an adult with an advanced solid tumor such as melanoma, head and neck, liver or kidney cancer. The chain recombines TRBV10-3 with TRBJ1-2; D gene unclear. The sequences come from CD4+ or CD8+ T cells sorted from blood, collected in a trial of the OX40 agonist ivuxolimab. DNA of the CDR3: TGTGCCATCAGGTACGAAGAGGTGGGCTATGGCTACACCTTC. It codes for CAIRYEEVGYGYTF.